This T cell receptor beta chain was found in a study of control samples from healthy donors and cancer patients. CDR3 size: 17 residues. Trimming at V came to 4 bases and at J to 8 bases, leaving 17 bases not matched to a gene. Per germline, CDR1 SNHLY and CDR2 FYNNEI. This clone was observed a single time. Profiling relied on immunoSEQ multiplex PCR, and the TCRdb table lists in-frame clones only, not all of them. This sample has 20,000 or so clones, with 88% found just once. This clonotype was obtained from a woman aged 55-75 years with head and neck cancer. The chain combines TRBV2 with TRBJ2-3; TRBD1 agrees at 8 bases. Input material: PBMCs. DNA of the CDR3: TGTGCCAGCAGTGTCAGTATGGACAGGGCCATCTATGGTACGCAGTATTTT. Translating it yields CASSVSMDRAIYGTQYF. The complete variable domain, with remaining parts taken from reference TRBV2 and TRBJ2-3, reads EPEVTQTPSHQVTQMGQEVILRCVPISNHLYFYWYRQILGQKVEFLVSFYNNEISEKSEIFDDQFSVERPDGSNFTLKIRSTKLEDSAMYFCASSVSMDRAIYGTQYFGPGTRLTVL.